The 29 T cell receptor beta chains given below trace back to one sample, sequenced in a study of blood T cell repertoires in COVID-19. Repertoires were generated with immunoSEQ multiplex PCR, while TCRdb's copy carries only in-frame clones and drops some. The repertoire includes approximately 320,000 clones, 65% to 90% of them detected once, and 7.2% sits in the top ten. The sample consisted of peripheral blood. These receptors were taken from a human donor in a cohort sampled during active COVID-19.

The chain recombines TRBV6-5 with TRBJ1-6, with 8 bases identical to TRBD1. Looked up from germline, CDR1 is MNHEY and CDR2 is SVGAGI. J was trimmed by 10 bases and V by 7 bases; bases with no gene match: 9. The CDR3 spans 14 residues. The CDR3 spells CASIPARGQSPLHF. CDR3 bases: TGTGCCAGCATTCCCGCCAGGGGGCAATCACCCCTCCACTTT.

The J gene is TRBJ1-6, the V gene TRBV4-1, with 10 bases lining up with TRBD1. The germline gives CDR1 MGHRA, CDR2 YSYEKL. J lost 10 bases, V lost 4 bases, and 13 bases had no gene match. This CDR3 is built from 17 residues. The CDR3 spells CASSRRDSTGGGSPLHF. In nucleotides, the CDR3 is TGCGCCAGCAGCCGCCGGGATTCGACAGGGGGCGGATCACCCCTCCACTTT.

CDR3 region: CASSSEGAWGNEQFF. As DNA, the CDR3 is TGTGCCAGCAGCTCAGAGGGGGCCTGGGGGAATGAGCAGTTCTTC. The rearrangement links TRBV5-5 to TRBJ2-1; 7 bases fit TRBD1. V trimming: 3 bases; J trimming: 7 bases; junction bases outside the gene matches: 10. Germline V CDR1 and CDR2: SGHKS, YYEKEE (reference sequence). This CDR3 is 15 amino acids long.

This rearrangement joins TRBV13 to TRBJ2-3, with 8 bases aligning to TRBD2. The CDR3 is 15 residues long. Germline CDR1 PRHDT, CDR2 FYEKMQ (reference sequence). V lost 1 base, J lost 5 bases, and 5 bases stayed unmatched. The CDR3 loop reads CASSLAGGRGDTQYF. In nucleotides, the CDR3 is TGTGCCAGCAGCTTAGCGGGGGGGCGAGGAGATACGCAGTATTTT.

This chain links TRBV7-9 with TRBJ2-5; 8 positions agree with TRBD1. Germline lookup yields CDR1 SEHNR and CDR2 FQNEAQ (reference sequence). With 1 base clipped from V and 4 bases from J, the junction kept 5 bases outside the gene matches. The CDR3 runs to 15 residues. The CDR3 is CASSLGAGGVETQYF. DNA of the CDR3: TGTGCCAGCAGCTTAGGCGCAGGGGGCGTAGAGACCCAGTACTTC.

The chain has TRBV5-1 and TRBJ1-5; D call uncertain. The V end lost 0 bases, the J end lost 5 bases, and 6 bases lay between the germline ends. The germline V gene encodes CDR1 SGHRS and CDR2 YFSETQ. The CDR3 is 13 amino acids. Here the CDR3 DNA reads TGCGCCAGCAGCTTGGTACCGGATCAGCCCCAGCATTTT. This translates into CASSLVPDQPQHF.

Remarks on this clone: Other nucleotide sequences from this sample produce the same CDR3. V gene TRBV7-3 combines with J gene TRBJ2-1; 15 nucleotides match TRBD2. The junction had 5 bases not matched to a gene; V was cut back by 5 bases and J by 0 bases. Germline V lookup: CDR1 SGHTA, CDR2 FQGTGA. The CDR3 contains 18 residues. For the CDR3, the DNA is TGTGCCAGCAGCCCGGGACTAGCGGGGGGCAGCTCCTACAATGAGCAGTTCTTC. Its translation: CASSPGLAGGSSYNEQFF.

V usage is TRBV6-5 and J usage is TRBJ2-7; 8 bases align to TRBD1. The germline V gene has CDR1 MNHEY and CDR2 SVGAGI. Germline trimming cut 3 bases from V and 2 bases from J; bases unmatched to any gene: 6. CDR3 length equals 15 residues. The CDR3 DNA sequence: TGTGCCAGCAGTTATATCGGGACAGGACCCTACGAGCAGTACTTC. Translating gives CASSYIGTGPYEQYF.

The V and J genes are TRBV9 and TRBJ2-3; the D gene is possibly TRBD2 (5 bases). The CDR3 is made up of 14 amino acids. The V gene lost 0 bases and the J gene lost 6 bases, with 11 bases spanning the gap. Germline V gene sequence: CDR1 SGDLS, CDR2 YYNGEE. CDR3 in DNA: TGTGCCAGCAGCGTAGCCCGGGAATGGGATACGCAGTATTTT. Encoded protein: CASSVAREWDTQYF.

The chain employs TRBV5-4 and TRBJ1-1; 9 bases line up with TRBD1. Germline CDR1 reads SGHNT; CDR2 reads YYREEE (reference sequence). J lost 5 bases, V lost 5 bases, and 7 bases had no gene match. The CDR3 length is 14 residues. The CDR3 reads CASRFDRGYTEAFF. The CDR3 DNA is TGTGCCAGCAGGTTTGACAGGGGGTATACTGAAGCTTTCTTT.

The V and J genes are TRBV24-1 and TRBJ1-2; no clear D gene. Germline loops: CDR1 KGHDR, CDR2 SFDVKD. The CDR3 contains 14 residues. Trimming removed 2 bases at V and 3 bases at J, with 9 bases between. The CDR3 DNA follows: TGTGCCACCAGTGATTACGGGGAGGACTATGGCTACACCTTC. Translation: CATSDYGEDYGYTF.

The rearrangement uses TRBV24-1 and TRBJ1-6; D perhaps matches TRBD1 (5 bases). Germline CDR1 reads KGHDR; CDR2 reads SFDVKD. V was clipped by 10 bases and J by 0 bases, with 9 bases between them. The CDR3 contains 14 residues. The CDR3 sequence is CATQGSSYNSPLHF. CDR3 coding DNA: TGTGCCACTCAGGGAAGCTCCTATAATTCACCCCTCCACTTT.

This clone appeared once. The V call is TRBV9, the J call TRBJ1-1; D is unresolved. Germline-derived CDR1 and CDR2 are SGDLS and YYNGEE. The V and J ends lost 0 bases and 3 bases respectively, with 12 bases between them. This CDR3 spans 15 amino acids. CDR3 region: CASSVGKVGYTEAFF. DNA of the CDR3: TGTGCCAGCAGCGTAGGAAAAGTGGGCTACACTGAAGCTTTCTTT.

The chain carries TRBV6-1 and TRBJ1-3; D perhaps matches TRBD1 (6 bases). This CDR3 has 15 residues. Germline V gene lookup returns CDR1 MNHNS and CDR2 SASEGT. The V end lost 2 bases, the J end lost 4 bases, and 12 bases lay between the germline ends. CDR3 DNA: TGTGCCAGCAGTGAAATCGGGACACAAGGAAACACCATATATTTT. It translates to CASSEIGTQGNTIYF.

V gene TRBV11-2 combines with J gene TRBJ1-2; D is unclear. The CDR3 spans 14 residues. Trimming stripped 2 bases from V and 8 bases from J, with 15 bases between. The germline V gene has CDR1 SGHAT and CDR2 FQNNGV. CDR3 nucleotide sequence: TGTGCCAGCAGCTTAAGGTATCGGGGTTACGGCTACACCTTC. Protein product: CASSLRYRGYGYTF.

V is TRBV7-8 and J is TRBJ2-7, with TRBD2 matching over 7 bases. The germline V gene encodes CDR1 SGHVS and CDR2 FQNEAQ. This CDR3 region has 15 residues. The J segment lost 4 bases and the V segment lost 3 bases, leaving 9 bases of the junction unmatched. The CDR3 sequence is CASSFGGGGIYEQYF. The CDR3 region has the DNA TGTGCCAGCAGCTTTGGGGGGGGAGGAATATACGAGCAGTACTTC.

This clone occurred a few times. The chain links TRBV24-1 to TRBJ1-1, with 7 bases identical to TRBD1. CDR3 length: 13 residues. J lost 7 bases, V lost 4 bases, and 5 bases had no gene match. Germline V gene lookup returns CDR1 KGHDR and CDR2 SFDVKD. The CDR3 loop is CATSDPGTVEAFF. CDR3 nucleotides: TGTGCCACCAGTGACCCCGGGACAGTTGAAGCTTTCTTT.

This clone was counted a single time. CDR3 nucleotides: TGTGCCAGCAGCCTACTACGGACAGGAGAGAATGAAAAACTGTTTTTT. It yields the protein CASSLLRTGENEKLFF. The rearrangement joins TRBV5-6 to TRBJ1-4; 7 bases agree with TRBD1. The CDR3 spans 16 residues. V gave up 4 bases and J gave up 5 bases; unmatched junction bases: 11. Germline V gene sequence: CDR1 SGHDT, CDR2 YYEEEE. Full variable domain (outside the CDR3, taken from reference TRBV5-6 and TRBJ1-4): DAGVTQSPTHLIKTRGQQVTLRCSPKSGHDTVSWYQQALGQGPQFIFQYYEEEERQRGNFPDRFSGHQFPNYSSELNVNALLLGDSALYLCASSLLRTGENEKLFFGSGTQLSVL.

This chain connects TRBV14 to TRBJ2-1, with TRBD2 identical over 9 bases. Losses at the gene ends were 1 base for V and 8 bases for J; bases not matched to a gene: 6. CDR1 is SGHDN and CDR2 is FVKESK in the germline V gene. The CDR3 loop spans 15 amino acids. The CDR3 sequence: CASSQGGGAGYEQFF. CDR3 nucleotide sequence: TGTGCCAGCAGCCAAGGCGGGGGGGCCGGCTATGAGCAGTTCTTC.

The gene calls are TRBV3-1 (or the pseudogene TRBV3-2) and TRBJ2-1; unclear D gene. CDR1 and CDR2 from the germline V gene are LGHDT and YNNKEL (reference sequence). Deletions cut 4 bases from V and 7 bases from J, with 5 bases between. This CDR3 comprises 11 residues. The CDR3 DNA follows: TGTGCCAGCAGCCTCGGGAATGAGCAGTTCTTC. This translates into CASSLGNEQFF.

The chain is built from TRBV9 and TRBJ1-3; the D is unclear. The germline V gene encodes CDR1 SGDLS and CDR2 YYNGEE. The CDR3 has 15 residues. V lost 4 bases, J lost 0 bases, and 11 bases lay in between. As DNA, the CDR3 is TGTGCCAGCAGCAACCGACAATTCTCTGGAAACACCATATATTTT. Its protein product is CASSNRQFSGNTIYF.

The chain's CDR3 is CASSPLDRGFVRATEAFF. The CDR3 region has the DNA TGTGCCAGCTCACCGCTCGACAGGGGGTTCGTGAGAGCCACTGAAGCTTTCTTT. The J gene is TRBJ1-1, the V gene TRBV18, with TRBD1 matching 9 bases. The germline V gene encodes CDR1 KGHSH and CDR2 LQKENI. With V trimmed by 3 bases and J by 4 bases, 15 bases remained unmatched. The CDR3 spans 18 residues.

This clone showed up just once. This chain joins TRBV7-6 and TRBJ2-7; D gene ambiguous. The germline gives CDR1 SGHVS, CDR2 FNYEAQ. The CDR3 runs 12 residues. Trimming took off 8 bases at V and 3 bases at J, with 11 bases between the two ends. CDR3 sequence: CASADQSYEQYF. CDR3 coding DNA: TGTGCCAGCGCGGATCAGAGCTACGAGCAGTACTTC.

V usage is TRBV29-1 and J usage is TRBJ1-2; 7 nucleotides line up with TRBD1. The CDR3 is 14 amino acids. V dropped 7 bases and J dropped 4; count of bases not matched to a gene: 12. CDR1 and CDR2 (germline): SQVTM, ANQGSEA. This chain's CDR3 is CSAREKQGSYGYTF. The CDR3 DNA follows: TGCAGCGCCAGGGAGAAACAGGGGAGCTATGGCTACACCTTC. Supplemented by reference TRBV29-1 and TRBJ1-2, the full variable domain reads SAVISQKPSRDICQRGTSLTIQCQVDSQVTMMFWYRQQPGQSLTLIATANQGSEATYESGFVIDKFPISRPNLTFSTLTVSNMSPEDSSIYLCSAREKQGSYGYTFGSGTRLTVV.

V is TRBV3-1 (or the pseudogene TRBV3-2) and J is TRBJ2-6; D gene ambiguous. CDR1 and CDR2 (germline): LGHDT, YNNKEL (reference sequence). CDR3 length: 14 amino acids. Trimming shortened V by 3 bases and J by 0 bases, and 3 bases separated the two germline ends. CDR3 sequence reads: CASSHLSGANVLTF. The CDR3 coding sequence is TGTGCCAGCAGCCACCTCTCTGGGGCCAACGTCCTGACTTTC.

This clone was picked up a small number of times. V gene TRBV6-5 combines with J gene TRBJ1-2; 10 nucleotides line up with TRBD1. The CDR3 has 14 residues. The V and J ends lost 6 bases and 4 bases, in that order; junction bases with no gene match: 5. Germline CDR1 is MNHEY and CDR2 is SVGAGI. CDR3 nucleotide sequence: TGTGCCAGCAGACCCCGGACAGGGGGCTATGGCTACACCTTC. It yields the protein CASRPRTGGYGYTF.

The sample holds one count of this clone. The chain employs TRBV6-5 and TRBJ1-5, with D possibly being TRBD1 (6 bases). The CDR3 is 13 residues long. CDR1 is MNHEY, CDR2 SVGAGI, per germline. Deletions cut 8 bases from V and 2 bases from J, with 10 bases between. The CDR3 DNA reads TGTGCCAGCGGGGGCACCGGCAATCAGCCCCAGCATTTT. It is translated as CASGGTGNQPQHF.

The chain carries TRBV30 and TRBJ2-5; D not resolved. This CDR3 comprises 11 residues. The germline V gene encodes CDR1 GTSNPN and CDR2 SVGIG (reference sequence). V was clipped by 2 bases and J by 5 bases, with 6 bases between them. The CDR3 coding sequence is TGTGCCTGGAGTCCCGGGGAGACCCAGTACTTC. This sequence encodes CAWSPGETQYF.

This chain joins TRBV10-1 and TRBJ2-6, with D perhaps matching TRBD1 (5 bases). The CDR3 has 15 residues. Trimming removed 10 bases at V and 0 bases at J, with 13 bases between. Germline assignment: CDR1 WNHNN and CDR2 SYGVQD (reference sequence). The CDR3 DNA follows: TGCGCCACCGCAGACAGCACCTCTGGGGCCAACGTCCTGACTTTC. Protein sequence: CATADSTSGANVLTF.